These 25 T cell receptor beta chains were sequenced from one sample in a study of T cells in Graves' hyperthyroidism and ophthalmopathy. The TCR beta CDR3 regions underwent amplification using RNA transcripts as the source. A set of HTBI primers served as the primers for a first-round RT-PCR of the TCR CDR3. TCRdb ran MiXCR on the multiplex PCR reads and lists one entry per CDR3 protein. The sample yields 610,000 or so distinct CDR3 sequences, roughly 46% seen once. Material: peripheral blood or thyroid tissue (not recorded which). These receptors were collected from a woman between 18 and 29 years old with Graves' hyperthyroidism.

About this clonotype: A much larger clone differs from this one at a single base, so this may be a read error. The rearrangement uses TRBV7-2 and TRBJ1-6; D call uncertain. The V and J ends lost 4 bases and 6 bases respectively, with 13 bases between them. Germline CDR1 SGHTA, CDR2 FQGNSA. This CDR3 is 15 amino acids long. The DNA for the CDR3 is TGTACCAGCAGCTCGACCCGGGAGGGTAATTCACCCCTCCACTTT. As protein: CTSSSTREGNSPLHF.

This chain joins TRBV11-3 and TRBJ1-6, with a weak D call TRBD1 (5 bases). V gave up 5 bases and J gave up 0 bases, with 17 bases separating them. This CDR3 region has 18 residues. Germline V CDR1 and CDR2: SGHNT, YENEEA. The CDR3 sequence: CASSPRGAASSYNSPLHF. For the CDR3, the DNA is TGTGCCAGCAGCCCTAGAGGGGCAGCGAGCTCCTATAATTCACCCCTCCACTTT.

The chain is built from TRBV10-2 and TRBJ2-1; tentative D call: TRBD2 (5 bases). V was cut by 7 bases and J by 8 bases, with 15 bases left in between. The CDR3 totals 13 residues. From germline, CDR1 is WSHSY and CDR2 SAAADI. The CDR3 region is CASMSRGGDEQFF. In nucleotides, the CDR3 is TGCGCCAGCATGAGTCGAGGAGGTGATGAGCAGTTCTTC.

This chain joins TRBV29-1 and TRBJ1-5; tentative D call: TRBD1 (5 bases). V gave up 7 bases and J gave up 7 bases, with 20 bases separating them. CDR1 SQVTM and CDR2 ANQGSEA come from the germline V gene. The CDR3 has 14 residues. The CDR3 here is CSAYDRPGEQPQHF. The CDR3 DNA sequence: TGCAGCGCTTATGACAGACCTGGGGAGCAGCCCCAGCATTTT.

The chain couples TRBV2 to TRBJ1-2; TRBD1 aligns across 9 bases. V was clipped by 11 bases and J by 4 bases; unmatched bases: 5. The CDR3 contains 12 residues. The V gene's germline CDR1 is SNHLY and CDR2 FYNNEI. CDR3 sequence reads: CAPRDRAYGYTF. For the CDR3, the DNA is TGTGCCCCCCGGGACAGGGCCTATGGCTACACCTTC.

CDR3 nucleotide sequence: TGTGCTAGCATCAGGAACGTCTATAATTCACCCCTCCACTTT. As protein: CASIRNVYNSPLHF. V is TRBV10-3 and J is TRBJ1-6; D remains ambiguous. The CDR3 is 14 amino acids. The V gene's germline CDR1 is ENHRY and CDR2 SYGVKD.

As to this clonotype: It is likely a read error, because the conserved phenylalanine at the end of the CDR3 is missing. No DNA is shown, since the ends of the CDR3 on it are uncertain; the CDR3 is the one TCRdb lists. The genes are TRBV7-2 and TRBJ2-5; TRBD2 is the table's D call, not checked against the DNA. The CDR3 is made up of 10 amino acids, end residues included. From germline, CDR1 is SGHTA and CDR2 FQGNSA. This CDR3 is CASSLAGLAG.

In DNA form, the CDR3 reads TGTGCCAGCAGCCCAGGGGGGGCGCAGGGCACTGAAGCTTTCTTT. It encodes CASSPGGAQGTEAFF. The chain combines TRBV9 with TRBJ1-1, with 7 bases that match TRBD1. This CDR3 comprises 15 residues. Germline CDR1 is SGDLS and CDR2 is YYNGEE. Germline trimming cut 4 bases from V and 4 bases from J; bases unmatched to any gene: 10. Full variable domain (remainder filled in from reference TRBV9 and TRBJ1-1): DSGVTQTPKHLITATGQRVTLRCSPRSGDLSVYWYQQSLDQGLQFLIQYYNGEERAKGNILERFSAQQFPDLHSELNLSSLELGDSALYFCASSPGGAQGTEAFFGQGTRLTVV.

V and J are TRBV7-2 and TRBJ2-3, with 9 bases that match TRBD1. With 5 bases clipped from V and 4 bases from J, the junction kept 10 bases outside the gene matches. The CDR3 length is 16 residues. Per the germline V gene, CDR1 is SGHTA and CDR2 is FQGNSA. CDR3 region: CASSLGGTGFADTQYF. In DNA form, the CDR3 reads TGTGCCAGCAGCCTGGGGGGGACAGGGTTCGCAGATACGCAGTATTTT.

This clonotype was recorded at least ten times. This chain joins TRBV20-1 and TRBJ2-1, with D unresolved. The germline gives CDR1 DFQATT, CDR2 SNEGSKA (reference sequence). V shed 6 bases and J shed 9 bases, with 12 bases lying between them. The CDR3 totals 11 residues. The chain's CDR3 is CSALPGSEQFF. In DNA, the CDR3 is TGCAGTGCCCTCCCGGGTAGTGAGCAGTTCTTC.

This clonotype came up many times. The CDR3 region is CASSFRGGPQHF. The CDR3 DNA follows: TGTGCCAGCAGCTTTAGAGGGGGTCCCCAGCATTTT. The chain links TRBV5-6 to TRBJ1-5; a weak D match, TRBD1 (6 bases). Germline V gene data show CDR1 as SGHDT and CDR2 as YYEEEE. Trimming took off 2 bases at V and 10 bases at J, with 10 bases between the two ends. The CDR3 covers 12 residues.

Notes on this clonotype: The junction differs from germline at one of its ends, possibly a read error. The V gene is TRBV25-1, the J gene TRBJ2-3; D might be TRBD2 (6 bases). This CDR3 is 16 amino acids long. Germline values: CDR1 MGHDK, CDR2 SYGVNS. In DNA form, the CDR3 reads TGCGCCAGCAGCTTGGGAATGAGCGGGAGCACAGATACGCAGTATTTT. Its protein is CASSLGMSGSTDTQYF. Using reference TRBV25-1 and TRBJ2-3 for the parts outside the CDR3, the full variable domain is EADIYQTPRYLVIGTGKKITLECSQTMGHDKMYWYQQDPGMELHLIHYSYGVNSTEKGDLSSESTVSRIRTEHFPLTLESARPSHTSQYLCASSLGMSGSTDTQYFGPGTRLTVL.

The CDR3, as DNA: TGCAGTGCTAGAGTCGGGGCTAGCGGGAGAGTACAAGAGACCCAGTACTTC. This encodes CSARVGASGRVQETQYF. The chain uses TRBV20-1 and TRBJ2-5; 10 nucleotides agree with TRBD2. Looked up from germline, CDR1 is DFQATT and CDR2 is SNEGSKA (reference sequence). The length of the CDR3 is 17 residues. V dropped 1 base and J dropped 2; count of bases not matched to a gene: 10.

The chain joins TRBV10-3 to TRBJ2-2; 12 bases are a match to TRBD2. The germline gives CDR1 ENHRY, CDR2 SYGVKD. This CDR3 is built from 18 residues. V lost 5 bases to trimming and J lost 5 bases; unmatched junction nucleotides: 12. For the CDR3, the DNA is TGTGCCATCAGTACGGGGGCGACTAGCGGGAGATCGACCGGGGAGCTGTTTTTT. Residues: CAISTGATSGRSTGELFF.

Regarding this clonotype: Possible read error: a much larger clone is one base away. The J gene is TRBJ2-2, the V gene TRBV6-5; D is ambiguous. There are 13 residues in the CDR3. From germline, CDR1 is MNHEY and CDR2 SVGAGI. CDR3 loop: CAISYVRTGELFF. For the CDR3, the DNA is TGTGCCATCAGTTACGTACGGACCGGGGAGCTGTTTTTT.

The chain combines TRBV20-1 with TRBJ2-7, with TRBD2 matching 10 bases. The V gene end was trimmed by 3 bases and the J gene end by 5 bases; junction bases not matched to a gene: 7. The CDR3 extends over 14 amino acids. CDR1 and CDR2 (germline): DFQATT, SNEGSKA (reference sequence). This chain's CDR3 is CSASRLAGQDEQYF. The CDR3, as DNA: TGCAGTGCTAGCCGACTAGCGGGTCAGGACGAGCAGTACTTC.

This clonotype was seen only a few times. This chain joins TRBV12-3 or TRBV12-4 and TRBJ1-5; a possible D gene is TRBD1 (5 bases). The CDR3 length is 15 residues. V was pared by 4 bases and J by 11 bases, with 21 bases between. CDR3: CASSSAGYTGETQHF. The CDR3 region has the DNA TGTGCCAGCAGTTCCGCAGGGTATACGGGCGAGACCCAGCATTTT.

This clonotype showed up many times. The rearrangement joins TRBV5-1 to TRBJ1-5; no firm D call. Germline V gene lookup returns CDR1 SGHRS and CDR2 YFSETQ. V lost 4 bases, J lost 0 bases, and 17 bases lay in between. CDR3 length: 17 residues. CDR3 amino acids: CASSLGLYLFSNQPQHF. DNA for the CDR3: TGCGCCAGCAGCCTCGGGCTCTACCTATTTAGCAATCAGCCCCAGCATTTT.

This clonotype was picked up many times. This chain uses TRBV4-1 with TRBJ2-2; D may be TRBD1 (6 bases). The V end lost 0 bases, the J end lost 4 bases, and 15 bases lay between the germline ends. CDR1 is MGHRA, CDR2 YSYEKL, per germline. The CDR3 runs to 17 residues. CDR3 protein: CASSQELPGHSTGELFF. DNA for the CDR3: TGCGCCAGCAGCCAAGAACTACCGGGACACTCCACCGGGGAGCTGTTTTTT.

A remark on this clonotype: A much larger clone is a single base away; this may be a read error. The genes are TRBV5-1 and TRBJ1-2; 9 bases fit TRBD1. Per germline, CDR1 SGHRS and CDR2 YFSETQ. CDR3 size: 14 residues. The CDR3 nucleotides are TGCGCCAGCAGCTTCGGGACAGGGTTTTATGACTACACCTTC. Its translation: CASSFGTGFYDYTF.

This clonotype is a singleton in its sample. With a much larger clone just one base away, this may be a read error. J is TRBJ1-1 and V is TRBV12-3 or TRBV12-4, with TRBD1 identical over 9 bases. This CDR3 spans 14 amino acids. Written as DNA, the CDR3 is TGTACCAGCAGCCCCTCGACAGGGGGATCTGAAGCTTTCTTT. This encodes CTSSPSTGGSEAFF.

The chain combines TRBV12-3 or TRBV12-4 with TRBJ2-1; 9 positions agree with TRBD2. Trimming took 2 bases from V and 4 from J; bases not matched to a gene: 0. This CDR3 has 14 amino acids. As DNA, the CDR3 is TGTGCCAGCAGTTTAACTAGCGGGTACAATGAGCAGTTCTTC. Translated, it gives CASSLTSGYNEQFF.

This clonotype was seen ten or more times. The chain has TRBV15 and TRBJ2-3, with a tentative D call TRBD1 (6 bases). The germline V gene has CDR1 LNHNV and CDR2 YYDKDF (reference sequence). The CDR3 consists of 16 residues. The V gene lost 1 base and the J gene lost 0 bases, with 11 bases spanning the gap. As DNA, the CDR3 is TGTGCCACCAGCAGAGGATCGGGACAAAGCACAGATACGCAGTATTTT. It specifies CATSRGSGQSTDTQYF.

This clonotype was observed at least ten times. This chain uses TRBV7-9 with TRBJ2-5; D is undetermined. This CDR3 contains 13 residues. V was shortened by 6 bases and J by 2 bases, with 10 bases between the two germline ends. CDR1 SEHNR and CDR2 FQNEAQ come from the germline V gene (reference sequence). The chain's CDR3 is CASSGALQETQYF. The CDR3 DNA is TGTGCCAGCAGTGGAGCGTTACAAGAGACCCAGTACTTC.

V is TRBV29-1 and J is TRBJ1-4; 8 bases agree with TRBD1. Trimming cost V 8 bases and J 6 bases; bases outside gene matches: 11. The CDR3 totals 14 residues. CDR1 is SQVTM, CDR2 ANQGSEA, per germline. CDR3 loop: CSILTGDGDEKLFF. The CDR3 region has the DNA TGCAGCATCCTGACAGGGGATGGAGATGAAAAACTGTTTTTT.